These 21 T cell receptor beta chains were sequenced from one sample in a study of OX40 agonist ivuxolimab in advanced cancers. Assay: immunoSEQ multiplex PCR; the TCRdb copy retains only in-frame clones and omits some. This sample has about 80,000 clones, with 70% to 90% found just once. The material was CD4+ or CD8+ T cells sorted from blood, obtained in a trial of the OX40 agonist ivuxolimab. The source of these receptors is an adult with an advanced solid tumor such as melanoma, head and neck, liver or kidney cancer.

The table lists this clone with a count of one. The chain has TRBV5-1 and TRBJ2-1; the match to TRBD2 covers 9 bases. The CDR3 contains 15 residues. In germline, CDR1 is SGHRS, CDR2 YFSETQ. V trimming: 4 bases; J trimming: 4 bases; junction bases outside the gene matches: 6. CDR3 coding DNA: TGCGCCAGCAGCCCTAGCGGGGATGGGTACAATGAGCAGTTCTTC. The encoded protein is CASSPSGDGYNEQFF.

The chain employs TRBV6-5 and TRBJ2-7, with 7 bases that match TRBD1. Germline CDR1 and CDR2: MNHEY and SVGAGI. After removal of 1 base from V and 4 bases from J, the junction contained 10 bases not matched to a gene. The CDR3 consists of 16 residues. In nucleotides, the CDR3 is TGTGCCAGCAGTTACTTGGCGTTCGGGACAGCGTACGAGCAGTACTTC. As protein: CASSYLAFGTAYEQYF.

The rearrangement joins TRBV4-1 to TRBJ1-2; 7 bases agree with TRBD1. The V and J ends lost 3 bases and 8 bases, in that order; junction bases with no gene match: 3. This CDR3 is 12 amino acids long. Germline lookup yields CDR1 MGHRA and CDR2 YSYEKL. CDR3 residues: CASSQRGHGYTF. The CDR3 DNA reads TGCGCCAGCAGCCAGAGGGGGCACGGCTACACCTTC.

The chain joins TRBV5-1 to TRBJ2-3; TRBD2 aligns across 8 bases. The CDR3 consists of 16 residues. Germline CDR1 reads SGHRS; CDR2 reads YFSETQ. V lost 0 bases to trimming and J lost 6 bases; unmatched junction nucleotides: 9. The chain's CDR3 is CASSLGGGGRGDTQYF. The CDR3 nucleotides are TGCGCCAGCAGCTTGGGTGGCGGGGGGCGAGGTGATACGCAGTATTTT.

This clone was seen a handful of times. The J gene is TRBJ1-1, the V gene TRBV5-8; D is ambiguous. The CDR3 covers 16 residues. V was trimmed by 4 bases and J by 4 bases, leaving 20 bases between them. Germline CDR1 reads SGHTS; CDR2 reads YDEGEE. The CDR3 spells CASSVNRLVSGTEAFF. CDR3 in DNA: TGTGCCAGCAGCGTGAACCGACTCGTATCTGGCACTGAAGCTTTCTTT.

The chain recombines TRBV6-5 with TRBJ2-3; the D gene is possibly TRBD1 (6 bases). CDR1 is MNHEY and CDR2 is SVGAGI in the germline V gene. This CDR3 has 13 amino acids. Trimming took off 6 bases at V and 2 bases at J, with 9 bases between the two ends. The CDR3 spells CASRTGITDTQYF. Written as DNA, the CDR3 is TGTGCCAGCAGAACAGGGATCACAGATACGCAGTATTTT.

The chain uses TRBV5-8 and TRBJ2-5; 8 bases are a match to TRBD1. V trimming: 4 bases; J trimming: 5 bases; junction bases outside the gene matches: 7. From germline, CDR1 is SGHTS and CDR2 YDEGEE. This CDR3 contains 14 residues. The CDR3 loop reads CASSVDRGFETQYF. CDR3 DNA sequence: TGTGCCAGCAGCGTCGACAGGGGATTTGAGACCCAGTACTTC.

The CDR3 sequence is CASSEVRGFSTEAFF. In DNA, the CDR3 is TGTGCCAGCAGTGAAGTGAGGGGATTTAGCACTGAAGCTTTCTTT. The chain links TRBV6-1 to TRBJ1-1; the D gene is possibly TRBD1 (5 bases). The CDR3 extends over 15 amino acids. Germline V gives CDR1 MNHNS, CDR2 SASEGT. Deletions cut 1 base from V and 4 bases from J, with 13 bases between.

The sample holds many counts of this clone. The same CDR3 is also encoded by other DNA sequences in this sample. V gene TRBV6-5 combines with J gene TRBJ2-2, with a weak D call TRBD1 (5 bases). The germline CDR1 and CDR2 sequences are MNHEY and SVGAGI. This CDR3 contains 14 residues. The V gene lost 8 bases and the J gene lost 5 bases, with 15 bases spanning the gap. This chain's CDR3 is CASFRAQGTGELFF. In nucleotides, the CDR3 is TGTGCCAGCTTCCGGGCCCAGGGTACCGGGGAGCTGTTTTTT.

The gene calls are TRBV27 and TRBJ2-5, with D unclear. The J call is uncertain, as TRBJ2-7 better fits the DNA end. The V gene's germline CDR1 is MNHEY and CDR2 SMNVEV (reference sequence). This CDR3 spans 14 amino acids. Written as DNA, the CDR3 is TGTGCCAGCAGTTTATTTCGCCTCTCCTACGAGCAGTACTTC. This gives the protein CASSLFRLSYEQYF.

The chain recombines TRBV30 with TRBJ2-2; D is ambiguous. Germline CDR1 and CDR2: GTSNPN and SVGIG (reference sequence). This CDR3 has 13 amino acids. Trimming removed 4 bases at V and 2 bases at J, with 8 bases between. The CDR3 nucleotides are TGTGCCTGGACAGTCACTAACACCGGGGAGCTGTTTTTT. Translation gives CAWTVTNTGELFF. The variable domain in full, completed from reference TRBV30 and TRBJ2-2, reads SQTIHQWPATLVQPVGSPLSLECTVEGTSNPNLYWYRQAAGRGLQLLFYSVGIGQISSEVPQNLSASRPQDRQFILSSKKLLLSDSGFYLCAWTVTNTGELFFGEGSRLTVL.

Written as DNA, the CDR3 is TGTGCCAGTAACCAAAATACCCTCAATGAGCAGTTCTTC. It yields the protein CASNQNTLNEQFF. The chain combines TRBV19 with TRBJ2-1; no reliable D call. CDR3 length: 13 amino acids. Germline V gives CDR1 LNHDA, CDR2 SQIVND (reference sequence). The V and J ends lost 7 bases and 6 bases respectively, with 13 bases between them.

The chain employs TRBV19 and TRBJ1-6; tentatively, D is TRBD1 (5 bases). Trimming cost V 3 bases and J 8 bases, with 8 bases left between them. The CDR3 contains 13 residues. CDR1 and CDR2 (germline): LNHDA, SQIVND (reference sequence). CDR3 DNA sequence: TGTGCCAGTAGTATTTTAGGGGATTCACCCCTCCACTTT. Protein product: CASSILGDSPLHF.

V and J are TRBV11-3 and TRBJ2-3; TRBD1 might be the D (6 bases). CDR3 size: 14 residues. Trimming took 4 bases from V and 2 from J, leaving 10 bases between them. Germline CDR1 SGHNT, CDR2 YENEEA. The CDR3 DNA is TGTGCCAGCAGCTCTCGGACAGCCACAGATACGCAGTATTTT. Its translation: CASSSRTATDTQYF.

This chain uses TRBV5-4 with TRBJ1-2; D is possibly TRBD1 (6 bases). V lost 4 bases to trimming and J lost 6 bases, with 16 bases between them. The CDR3 is 14 amino acids. In germline, CDR1 is SGHNT, CDR2 YYREEE (reference sequence). The CDR3 DNA reads TGTGCCAGCAGCCGTGCACAGGGATATGATGGCTACACCTTC. This translates into CASSRAQGYDGYTF. The whole variable domain, filled in from reference TRBV5-4 and TRBJ1-2, reads ETGVTQSPTHLIKTRGQQVTLRCSSQSGHNTVSWYQQALGQGPQFIFQYYREEENGRGNFPPRFSGLQFPNYSSELNVNALELDDSALYLCASSRAQGYDGYTFGSGTRLTVV.

The chain employs TRBV4-2 and TRBJ2-3; 10 nucleotides align to TRBD2. CDR1 and CDR2 from the germline V gene are LGHNA and YNFKEQ. The length of the CDR3 is 20 residues. V was pared by 1 base and J by 4 bases, with 17 bases of the junction left unmatched. The CDR3, as DNA: TGTGCCAGCAGCCAAGTTTATCGGACTAGCGGAACCTCGCCCCCAGATACGCAGTATTTT. Amino acid sequence: CASSQVYRTSGTSPPDTQYF.

J is TRBJ1-1 and V is TRBV6-5; TRBD1 matches at 7 bases. The length of the CDR3 is 13 residues. J lost 4 bases, V lost 6 bases, and 5 bases had no gene match. CDR1 MNHEY and CDR2 SVGAGI come from the germline V gene. The DNA for the CDR3 is TGTGCCAGCAGAGACAGGGTTGCCACTGAAGCTTTCTTT. Amino acids: CASRDRVATEAFF.

The V and J genes are TRBV30 and TRBJ2-2; possibly TRBD1 for D (5 bases). CDR1 and CDR2 from the germline V gene are GTSNPN and SVGIG (reference sequence). The CDR3 runs to 13 residues. Trimming stripped 5 bases from V and 5 bases from J, with 12 bases between. DNA for the CDR3: TGTGCCTGGTGTGACAGAATAACCGGGGAGCTGTTTTTT. This encodes CAWCDRITGELFF.

This chain joins TRBV4-2 and TRBJ2-5; 8 bases agree with TRBD2. The end of the DNA fits TRBJ2-7 better, so the J call may be wrong. The germline V gene has CDR1 LGHNA and CDR2 YNFKEQ. The CDR3 runs 15 residues. The CDR3 spells CASSQITSGTYEQYF. In DNA form, the CDR3 reads TGTGCCAGCAGCCAGATAACTAGCGGAACCTACGAGCAGTACTTC.

This chain connects TRBV5-4 to TRBJ2-7; D uncertain. The germline V gene has CDR1 SGHNT and CDR2 YYREEE (reference sequence). The V end lost 5 bases, the J end lost 5 bases, and 14 bases lay between the germline ends. This CDR3 has 13 residues. In DNA form, the CDR3 reads TGTGCCAGCAGTAAGGGATATCCCAACGAGCAGTACTTC. Protein product: CASSKGYPNEQYF.

This sequence joins TRBV2 and TRBJ1-4; a weak D match, TRBD1 (5 bases). Between the trimmed V and J ends, which lost 5 bases and 5 bases, there was a span of 12 bases. Germline V gives CDR1 SNHLY, CDR2 FYNNEI. This CDR3 spans 14 amino acids. CDR3 nucleotides: TGTGCCAGCAGTAATGACAGAAGAAATGAAAAACTGTTTTTT. Translation: CASSNDRRNEKLFF.